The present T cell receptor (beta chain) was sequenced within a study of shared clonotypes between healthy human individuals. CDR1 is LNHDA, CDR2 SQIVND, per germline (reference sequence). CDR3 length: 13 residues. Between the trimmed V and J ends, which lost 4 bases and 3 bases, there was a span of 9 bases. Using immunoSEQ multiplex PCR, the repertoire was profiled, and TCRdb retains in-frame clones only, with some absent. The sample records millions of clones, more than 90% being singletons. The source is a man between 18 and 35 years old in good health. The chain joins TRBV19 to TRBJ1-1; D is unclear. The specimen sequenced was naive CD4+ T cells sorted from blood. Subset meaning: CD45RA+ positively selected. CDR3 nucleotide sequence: TGTGCCAGTAGTACAGTCCCCGACACTGAAGCTTTCTTT. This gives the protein CASSTVPDTEAFF. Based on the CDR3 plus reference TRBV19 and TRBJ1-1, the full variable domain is DGGITQSPKYLFRKEGQNVTLSCEQNLNHDAMYWYRQDPGQGLRLIYYSQIVNDFQKGDIAEGYSVSREKKESFPLTVTSAQKNPTAFYLCASSTVPDTEAFFGQGTRLTVV.